This record covers a single T cell receptor (beta chain). The V gene lost 0 bases and the J gene lost 6 bases, with 13 bases spanning the gap. The V gene's germline CDR1 is MNHEY and CDR2 SVGAGI. This CDR3 has 15 residues. This record comes from a study of blood T cell repertoires in COVID-19. Across the whole study: COVID-19 samples from acute and convalescent phases originated in the United States, Italy and Spain. PBMCs, B-cell-depleted T cells, or T cells provided the cDNA or gDNA that made up the material.

Authors' processing steps: Scientists estimated how many nucleated cells there were by amplifying reference gene primers. The repertoire was sequenced with immunoSEQ multiplex PCR; TCRdb's copy has only in-frame clones and lacks some. The V and J calls and the clone size are those of that table, but D and trimming were determined from the DNA. Of some 100,000 clones in the sample, 80% were seen once. The specimen was peripheral blood. The chain recombines TRBV6-5 with TRBJ2-3; a weak D match, TRBD2 (6 bases). The TCR comes from a human donor in a cohort sampled during active COVID-19. DNA for the CDR3: TGTGCCAGCAGTTACTCCGGGAGAACCACGGATACGCAGTATTTT. Its translation: CASSYSGRTTDTQYF.